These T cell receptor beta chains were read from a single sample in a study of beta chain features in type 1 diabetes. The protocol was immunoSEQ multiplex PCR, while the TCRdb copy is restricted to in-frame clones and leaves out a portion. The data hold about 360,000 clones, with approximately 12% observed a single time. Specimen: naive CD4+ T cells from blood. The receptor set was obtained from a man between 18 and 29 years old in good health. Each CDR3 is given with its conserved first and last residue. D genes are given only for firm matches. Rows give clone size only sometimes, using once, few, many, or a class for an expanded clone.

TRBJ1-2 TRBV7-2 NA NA TGTGCCAGCAGCTTAGCAGTAAGGGAGTATGCCTACACCTTC CASSLAVREYAYTF
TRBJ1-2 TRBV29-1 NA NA TGCAGCGCCAGACCGGAGAACTATGGCTACACCTTC CSARPENYGYTF
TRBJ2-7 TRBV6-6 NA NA TGTGCCAGCAGTTACTCGGACACTTTCTACGAGCAGTACTTC CASSYSDTFYEQYF
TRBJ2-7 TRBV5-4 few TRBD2 TGTGCCAGCAGTCTGGGACTAGCGGGAGCCTACGAGCAGTACTTC CASSLGLAGAYEQYF
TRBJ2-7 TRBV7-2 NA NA TGTGCCAGCAGCTTACCCCTGCGAGGGGGAGACTACGAGCAGTACTTC CASSLPLRGGDYEQYF
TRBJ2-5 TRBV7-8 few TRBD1 TGTGCCAGCAGCTTAGAGGGACAGGCCTTCGTGGGAGAGACCCAGTACTTC CASSLEGQAFVGETQYF
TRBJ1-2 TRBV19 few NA TGTGCCAGTAAATGGACACACTATGGCTACACCTTC CASKWTHYGYTF
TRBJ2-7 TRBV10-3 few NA TGTGCCATCAGTGAGGCACAGGGCTACGAGCAGTACTTC CAISEAQGYEQYF
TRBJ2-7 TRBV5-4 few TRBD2 TGTGCCAGCAGCAAAGCCCAAGCGGGAGGCTACGAGCAGTACTTC CASSKAQAGGYEQYF
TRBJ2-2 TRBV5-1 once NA TGCGCCAGCAGCTTGGACACGAACACCGGGGAGCTGTTTTTT CASSLDTNTGELFF
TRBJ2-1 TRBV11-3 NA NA TGTGCCAGCAGCTCCTGGGGGCGCGATGAGCAGTTCTTC CASSSWGRDEQFF
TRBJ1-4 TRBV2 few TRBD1 TGTGCCAGCAATCCACAGGGGATTAATGAAAAACTGTTTTTT CASNPQGINEKLFF
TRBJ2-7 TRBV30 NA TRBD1 TGTGCCTGGAGCCGCGGGGGACAGGGGGTCGACGAGCAGTACTTC CAWSRGGQGVDEQYF
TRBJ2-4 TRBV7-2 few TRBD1 TGTGCCAGCAGCCAAGGACAGGGGTACATTCAGTACTTC CASSQGQGYIQYF
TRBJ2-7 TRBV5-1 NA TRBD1 TGCGCCAGCAGCTCACAGGGGGCGAACTACGAGCAGTACTTC CASSSQGANYEQYF
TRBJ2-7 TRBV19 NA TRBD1 TGTGCCAGTAGTCGGGACAGGGACTACGAGCAGTACTTC CASSRDRDYEQYF
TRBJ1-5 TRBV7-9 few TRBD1 TGTGCCAGCAGCGCGGACAGGCTCCTGTTCCAGCCCCAGCATTTT CASSADRLLFQPQHF
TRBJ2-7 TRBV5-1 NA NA TGCGCCAGCAGCTTGGGGGCGGAGGTCTCCTACGAGCAGTACTTC CASSLGAEVSYEQYF
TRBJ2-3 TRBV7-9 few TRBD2 TGTGCCAGCAGCCGAGGGGGACTAGCCACAGATACGCAGTATTTT CASSRGGLATDTQYF
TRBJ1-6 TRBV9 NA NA TGTGCCAGCAGCGTAGACAGGGTGAATTCACCCCTCCACTTT CASSVDRVNSPLHF
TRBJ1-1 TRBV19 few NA TGTGCCAGTAGTTTCCAGGGAAACACTGAAGCTTTCTTT CASSFQGNTEAFF
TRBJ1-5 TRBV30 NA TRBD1 TGTGCCTGGACCGGGACAGGGTCGTTGAGGGGCAATCAGCCCCAGCATTTT CAWTGTGSLRGNQPQHF
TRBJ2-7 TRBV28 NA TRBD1 TGTGCCAGCAGTTCCCGGGACAGATCTCTCGGCGAGCAGTACTTC CASSSRDRSLGEQYF
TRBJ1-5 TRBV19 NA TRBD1 TGTGCCAGTAGTGCACAGGGGAGCAATCAGCCCCAGCATTTT CASSAQGSNQPQHF
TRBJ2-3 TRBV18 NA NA TGTGCCAGCTCGCCACCCTTCAGGACAGACACGCAGTATTTT CASSPPFRTDTQYF
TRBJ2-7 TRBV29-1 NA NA TGCAGCGTTGAGGCCCCTGTGCAGGGCAGGTACGAGCAGTACTTC CSVEAPVQGRYEQYF
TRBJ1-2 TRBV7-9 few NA TGTGCCAGCAGTTTCTCCGGGACACCTTATGGCTACACCTTC CASSFSGTPYGYTF
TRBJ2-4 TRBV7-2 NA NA TGTGCCAGCAGTCCTATCTCGGGGGTGGGAAACATTCAGTACTTC CASSPISGVGNIQYF
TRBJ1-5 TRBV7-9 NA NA TGTGCCAGCAGCTTAGCCCCGACGGGGTATAGCAATCAGCCCCAGCATTTT CASSLAPTGYSNQPQHF
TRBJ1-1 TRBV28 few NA TGTGCCAGCAGTTTATATCCGGGGGAAGCTTTCTTT CASSLYPGEAFF
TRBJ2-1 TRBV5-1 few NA TGCGCCAGCAGCTCAGGGTCCCGAGGCGATGAGCAGTTCTTC CASSSGSRGDEQFF
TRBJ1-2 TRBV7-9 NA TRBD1 TGTGCCAGCAGCTTAACAGGGGACGGGGGTGGCTACACCTTC CASSLTGDGGGYTF
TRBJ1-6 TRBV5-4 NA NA TGTGCCAGCAGCTTGGGTAGCTCCTATAATTCACCCCTCCACTTT CASSLGSSYNSPLHF
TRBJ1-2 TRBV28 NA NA TGTGCCAGCAGAGGACTGAGAGGCGGCTACACCTTC CASRGLRGGYTF
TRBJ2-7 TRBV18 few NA TGTGCCAGCTCCCCAGTGGGCGACGAGCAGTACTTC CASSPVGDEQYF